A selection of T cell receptor beta chains follows, all from one sample in a study of T cell responses to AZD1222 COVID-19 vaccine. Profiling relied on immunoSEQ multiplex PCR, and the TCRdb table lists in-frame clones only, not all of them. The profile shows roughly 140,000 clones, about 91% of them singletons. This material consisted of peripheral blood, taken on day 0 of AZD1222 vaccination. The receptor set was obtained from an adult in good health. The CDR3 runs from the conserved cysteine through the conserved F or W. A D gene is named only where the DNA matches it firmly. Clone sizes are given selectively: once, few, many, or a class where the clone is expanded.

>.|TRBJ1-6|TRBV5-1|few
TGCGCCAGCAGGGGCAACAGCAATTCACCCCTCCACTTT
CASRGNSNSPLHF
>.|TRBJ2-7|TRBV7-9|few
TGTGCCAGCAGCTTAGAAGGGGGAAGGGGCGAGCAGTACTTC
CASSLEGGRGEQYF
>TRBD1|TRBJ1-2|TRBV19|.
TGTGCCAGTAGTTCGGGACAGGGTGGTTATGGCTACACCTTC
CASSSGQGGYGYTF
>.|TRBJ1-4|TRBV7-2|.
TGTGCCAGCAGCCGGAGCCCCTCTAATGAAAAACTGTTTTTT
CASSRSPSNEKLFF
>.|TRBJ1-5|TRBV12-3/TRBV12-4|.
TGTGCCAGCAAACTGGGGAATCAGCCCCAGCATTTT
CASKLGNQPQHF
>TRBD2|TRBJ2-4|TRBV4-3|.
TGCGCCAGCAGCCAAGATCTCGCGGGAGGGGAAAACATTCAGTACTTC
CASSQDLAGGENIQYF
>.|TRBJ2-7|TRBV6-5|.
TGTGCCAGCAGTAGCCTCTGGGGTATCTACGAGCAGTACTTC
CASSSLWGIYEQYF
>.|TRBJ2-1|TRBV5-4|.
TGTGCCAGCAGCTTTAGCAATGAGCAGTTCTTC
CASSFSNEQFF
>.|TRBJ2-7|TRBV19|.
TGTGCCAGTAGTTCCCCCTCCTACGAGCAGTACTTC
CASSSPSYEQYF
>.|TRBJ1-2|TRBV29-1|medium-sized
TGCAGCGCTGCGCAGTCGGGACGGGGAACTGGCTACACCTTC
CSAAQSGRGTGYTF
>.|TRBJ1-5|TRBV12-3/TRBV12-4|.
TGTGCCGTCCAGTTCCAGGGACATCAGCCCCAGCATTTT
CAVQFQGHQPQHF
>TRBD1|TRBJ1-1|TRBV2|.
TGTGCCAGCAGCCTCGACAGGGGAGGCTTGAACACTGAAGCTTTCTTT
CASSLDRGGLNTEAFF
>.|TRBJ2-7|TRBV20-1|.
TGCAGTGCTCTAGTCGCCTACGAGCAGTACTTC
CSALVAYEQYF
>TRBD1|TRBJ2-2|TRBV7-3|.
TGTGCCAGCAGCTACAGGGGCAGCAGGGAGCTGTTTTTT
CASSYRGSRELFF
>.|TRBJ2-1|TRBV19|.
TGTGCCACTCGACAGGCGAGCTCCTACAATGAGCAGTTCTTC
CATRQASSYNEQFF
>.|TRBJ2-1|TRBV7-9|.
TGTGCCAGCAGCGCCGTAGGGCTGACTAATGAGCAGTTCTTC
CASSAVGLTNEQFF
>TRBD2|TRBJ2-3|TRBV11-2|.
TGTGCCAGCAGTTACGGGACTAGCGGGAGGGCCGATACGCAGTATTTT
CASSYGTSGRADTQYF
>.|TRBJ2-1|TRBV5-1|.
TGCGCCAGCGCCGGACTTTCGAGCTCCTACAATGAGCAGTTCTTC
CASAGLSSSYNEQFF
>.|TRBJ2-6|TRBV12-3/TRBV12-4|.
TGTGCCAGCAGACGTACCGGGGCCAACGTCCTGACTTTC
CASRRTGANVLTF
>.|TRBJ1-6|TRBV14|.
TGTGCCAGCAGCCACCGTTCGGGGGCAGGATCACCCCTCCACTTT
CASSHRSGAGSPLHF
>.|TRBJ1-3|TRBV6-5|.
TGTGCCAGCAGTCCCGGGGCTCGCGGAAACACCATATATTTT
CASSPGARGNTIYF
>TRBD1|TRBJ1-4|TRBV19|.
TGTGCCAGTATAAAGACAGGGGGATATAGGACTAATGAAAAACTGTTTTTT
CASIKTGGYRTNEKLFF
>.|TRBJ1-1|TRBV6-2/TRBV6-3|.
TGTGCCAGCAGTTTAAAAGGGTATAACACTGAAGCTTTCTTT
CASSLKGYNTEAFF
>.|TRBJ1-5|TRBV19|.
TGTGCCAGTAGTATCTACGGGCAAAGCAATCAGCCCCAGCATTTT
CASSIYGQSNQPQHF
>.|TRBJ1-1|TRBV7-2|.
TGTGCCAGCAGCTACGGGGTGAACACTGAAGCTTTCTTT
CASSYGVNTEAFF
>.|TRBJ2-3|TRBV24-1|.
TGTGCCACCAGTGGTCCGGGACCCAGCACAGATACGCAGTATTTT
CATSGPGPSTDTQYF
>.|TRBJ2-3|TRBV30|.
TGTGCCTGGAGTGTATCTTTCGGGAATACGCAGTATTTT
CAWSVSFGNTQYF
>.|TRBJ1-6|TRBV13|once
TGTGCCAGCAGCCCCTTACGCGGTAATTCACCCCTCCACTTT
CASSPLRGNSPLHF
>.|TRBJ1-6|TRBV6-2/TRBV6-3|.
TGTGCCAGCAGTTCTCTCCATAATTCACCCCTCCACTTT
CASSSLHNSPLHF
>TRBD2|TRBJ2-1|TRBV24-1|few
TGTGCCACCAGTGATTCGCCTCCACGGGGACTAAACAATGAGCAGTTCTTC
CATSDSPPRGLNNEQFF
>TRBD1|TRBJ1-6|TRBV6-5|.
TGTGCCAGCAGTTCCCGGGACAGAAATTCACCCCTCCACTTT
CASSSRDRNSPLHF
>.|TRBJ1-6|TRBV19|.
TGTGCCAGTAGCTCAGGGGTGGGGAATTCACCCCTCCACTTT
CASSSGVGNSPLHF
>TRBD2|TRBJ2-7|TRBV15|.
TGTGCCACCAGCACAAGACAGCGGGAGCCCCTGTATGAGCAGTACTTC
CATSTRQREPLYEQYF
>TRBD1|TRBJ1-2|TRBV12-5|.
TGTGCTAGTGGTTTCCCGGGACAGGAGGGCTATGGCTACACCTTC
CASGFPGQEGYGYTF
>.|TRBJ1-1|TRBV5-5|.
TGTGCCAGCAGCCATCTGGGGCCGAACACTGAAGCTTTCTTT
CASSHLGPNTEAFF
>.|TRBJ1-2|TRBV6-2/TRBV6-3|once
TGTGCCAGCAGTCCCACAGTACCGGGGGGCTACACCTTC
CASSPTVPGGYTF
>TRBD2|TRBJ2-1|TRBV6-2/TRBV6-3|.
TGTGCCAGCAGTTACACTAGCGGGGGCCGAAATGAGCAGTTCTTC
CASSYTSGGRNEQFF
>TRBD1|TRBJ1-6|TRBV27|.
TGTGCCAGCAGTTTATCGCCGGGGACAGGGTCTTCACCCCTCCACTTT
CASSLSPGTGSSPLHF
>TRBD1|TRBJ2-3|TRBV19|.
TGTGCCAGTACAGACAGGGGGTACACAGATACGCAGTATTTT
CASTDRGYTDTQYF
>.|TRBJ1-6|TRBV5-6|.
TGTGCCAGCAGCTTGGAAGTAGGGGGAAGTGCACCCCTCCACTTT
CASSLEVGGSAPLHF
>.|TRBJ1-2|TRBV27|once
TGTGCCAGCAGTTTAGCTAAGACAGGATTTTATGGCTACACCTTC
CASSLAKTGFYGYTF
>.|TRBJ1-1|TRBV27|.
TGTGCCAGCAGTTTACGGTTCAGGGGACCGAAGAACACTGAAGCTTTCTTT
CASSLRFRGPKNTEAFF
>TRBD1|TRBJ1-2|TRBV30|.
TGTGCCTGGGGCCAGGGGGGTGGCTACACCTTC
CAWGQGGGYTF
>.|TRBJ2-6|TRBV13|.
TGTGCCAGCAGCACCCAGGGATCTAGGGGGGCCAACGTCCTGACTTTC
CASSTQGSRGANVLTF
>.|TRBJ1-2|TRBV5-8|.
TGTGCCAGCAGCTTTGACGGGGGCAGTGGCTACACCTTC
CASSFDGGSGYTF
>.|TRBJ2-3|TRBV3-1/TRBV3-2|.
TGTGCCAGCAGCCGGACGCCTTCCGGGACCGTCTCTTACCGTGATTTT
CASSRTPSGTVSYRDF
>.|TRBJ1-5|TRBV19|.
TGTGCCAGTAGTATTCTCCAGGCTAGCAATCAGCCCCAGCATTTT
CASSILQASNQPQHF
>.|TRBJ1-5|TRBV18|few
TGTGCCAGCTCTGAGGGTAGCAATCAGCCCCAGCATTTT
CASSEGSNQPQHF
>.|TRBJ1-1|TRBV5-4|.
TGTGCCAGCAGCTTGGGGGGCCTGGAGGCTGAAGCTTTCTTT
CASSLGGLEAEAFF